This T cell receptor (beta chain) was recovered during a study of T cells in localized non-small cell lung cancer. Study-level results: With higher T cell density in blood came longer overall survival. Uninvolved nearby lung showed the greatest T cell clonality, exceeding that found in tumor. For the top 100 tumor clones, a median about 56 also appeared in adjacent lung.

Germline lookup yields CDR1 SGHRS and CDR2 YFSETQ. The CDR3 spans 15 residues. Trimming stripped 0 bases from V and 6 bases from J, with 13 bases between. Concerning this clone: Its antigen is unidentified.

Sequencing used immunoSEQ multiplex PCR; TCRdb keeps in-frame clones, though not all of them. Here the sample spans about 46,000 clones, 81% being singletons. The material sequenced was peripheral blood mononuclear cells, taken before any cancer treatment. This clonotype was sampled from a man aged 35 to 69 with stage III lung adenocarcinoma. The chain couples TRBV5-1 to TRBJ2-1, with D uncertain. The CDR3: CASSLASGSINEQFF. In nucleotides, the CDR3 is TGCGCCAGCAGCTTGGCTTCGGGTTCTATCAATGAGCAGTTCTTC. The full variable domain, its missing parts supplied by reference TRBV5-1 and TRBJ2-1, is KAGVTQTPRYLIKTRGQQVTLSCSPISGHRSVSWYQQTPGQGLQFLFEYFSETQRNKGNFPGRFSGRQFSNSRSEMNVSTLELGDSALYLCASSLASGSINEQFFGPGTRLTVL.